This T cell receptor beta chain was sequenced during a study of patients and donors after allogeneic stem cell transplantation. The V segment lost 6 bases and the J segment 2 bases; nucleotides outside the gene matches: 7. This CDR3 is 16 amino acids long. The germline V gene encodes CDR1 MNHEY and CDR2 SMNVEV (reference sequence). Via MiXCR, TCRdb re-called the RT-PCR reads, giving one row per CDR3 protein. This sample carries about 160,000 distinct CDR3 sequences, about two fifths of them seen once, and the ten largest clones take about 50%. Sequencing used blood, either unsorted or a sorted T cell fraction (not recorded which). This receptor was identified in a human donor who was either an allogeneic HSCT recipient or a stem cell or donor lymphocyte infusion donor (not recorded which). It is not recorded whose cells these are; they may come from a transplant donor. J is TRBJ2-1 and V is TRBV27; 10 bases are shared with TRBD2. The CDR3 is CASRPIAGGPYNEQFF. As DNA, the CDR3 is TGTGCCAGCAGACCAATAGCGGGGGGCCCCTACAATGAGCAGTTCTTC.